These 32 T cell receptor beta chains were sequenced from one sample in a study of blood T cell repertoires in COVID-19 (dated by TCRdb to between 2020 and 2021). Libraries came from the immunoSEQ multiplex PCR assay. Held by TCRdb, this immuneACCESS table contains in-frame sequences only and omits some clones. Under half of the omission traces to an unresolved V gene where checked; the cause of the rest is unknown. This sample lists 150,000 to 200,000 clones; 65% to 90% were detected once. Clones ranked in the top ten supply roughly 8.2% of the sample. Sequencing was carried out using peripheral blood. These receptors all stem from a man between 60 and 75 years old with acute or convalescent COVID-19.

The chain recombines TRBV6-5 with TRBJ1-3; possible D gene TRBD1, 6 bases. This CDR3 has 13 residues. V was clipped by 9 bases and J by 1 base, with 10 bases between them. CDR1 is MNHEY, CDR2 SVGAGI, per germline. The CDR3 region has the DNA TGTGCCAGTAGCAGGGGATCTGGAAACACCATATATTTT. Its protein product is CASSRGSGNTIYF.

V usage is TRBV6-2 or TRBV6-3 and J usage is TRBJ2-1, with D tentatively TRBD2 (6 bases). CDR1 MNHEY and CDR2 SVGEGT come from the germline V gene. The CDR3 runs 19 residues. V was trimmed by 3 bases and J by 0 bases, leaving 21 bases between them. The CDR3 here is CASSYFYSGQLSSYNEQFF. In DNA form, the CDR3 reads TGTGCCAGCAGTTATTTCTATAGCGGCCAGCTGAGCTCCTACAATGAGCAGTTCTTC.

The J gene is TRBJ1-1, the V gene TRBV2; D gene unclear. The V gene's germline CDR1 is SNHLY and CDR2 FYNNEI. Trimming left V 4 bases short and J 1 base short, with 7 bases between. There are 13 residues in the CDR3. CDR3 residues: CASSGDTNTEAFF. The CDR3 region has the DNA TGTGCCAGCAGTGGAGACACGAACACTGAAGCTTTCTTT.

The V call is TRBV2, the J call TRBJ1-6, with a weak D call TRBD1 (6 bases). The CDR3 is 14 residues long. V was trimmed by 8 bases and J by 10 bases, leaving 18 bases between them. Germline V gene lookup returns CDR1 SNHLY and CDR2 FYNNEI. The CDR3 spells CASVDSSGTSPLHF. CDR3 nucleotide sequence: TGTGCCAGCGTGGACAGCTCGGGTACGTCACCCCTCCACTTT. The full variable domain, completed using reference TRBV2 and TRBJ1-6, is EPEVTQTPSHQVTQMGQEVILRCVPISNHLYFYWYRQILGQKVEFLVSFYNNEISEKSEIFDDQFSVERPDGSNFTLKIRSTKLEDSAMYFCASVDSSGTSPLHFGNGTRLTVT.

The DNA of the CDR3 is TGCAGCGCGGGGGGACAGTGGATCACCGAAGCTTTCTTT. Amino acid sequence: CSAGGQWITEAFF. The chain uses TRBV29-1 and TRBJ1-1; 7 nucleotides line up with TRBD1. Unmatched junction bases numbered 13, after V lost 7 bases and J lost 8 bases. Germline lookup yields CDR1 SQVTM and CDR2 ANQGSEA. The CDR3 consists of 13 residues.

V usage is TRBV27 and J usage is TRBJ2-7; no clear D. The V and J ends lost 7 bases and 7 bases respectively, with 11 bases between them. CDR3 length: 11 amino acids. Germline V gene data show CDR1 as MNHEY and CDR2 as SMNVEV (reference sequence). The CDR3 spells CASTLSAEQYF. CDR3 sequence (DNA): TGTGCCAGCACCCTAAGCGCGGAGCAGTACTTC.

The chain carries TRBV11-2 and TRBJ2-3; 9 bases agree with TRBD2. The junction had 14 bases not matched to a gene; V was cut back by 4 bases and J by 0 bases. Germline values: CDR1 SGHAT, CDR2 FQNNGV. CDR3 size: 19 residues. Here the CDR3 DNA reads TGTGCCAGCAGCTCCCAAGTCGGGCGACTAGCGGCTAGCACAGATACGCAGTATTTT. Translated, it gives CASSSQVGRLAASTDTQYF.

CDR3 sequence reads: CASSISWGVGEKLFF. The CDR3 DNA reads TGTGCCAGCAGTATTAGCTGGGGGGTCGGGGAAAAACTGTTTTTT. The chain carries TRBV28 and TRBJ1-4; D is possibly TRBD1 (5 bases). CDR1 is MDHEN, CDR2 SYDVKM, per germline. Trimming removed 5 bases at V and 8 bases at J, with 18 bases between. The CDR3 has 15 residues.

This clone was counted ten times or more. This sequence joins TRBV7-9 and TRBJ1-5; tentative D call: TRBD1 (6 bases). CDR1 is SEHNR, CDR2 FQNEAQ, per germline (reference sequence). V lost 4 bases and J lost 11, with 21 bases in between. CDR3 length equals 15 residues. CDR3 sequence reads: CASSSDPGGGRTQHF. The DNA of the CDR3 is TGTGCCAGCAGCTCCGACCCGGGAGGGGGTCGGACCCAGCATTTT.

The chain is built from TRBV14 and TRBJ2-1, with 7 bases that match TRBD2. The CDR3 runs to 17 residues. Per germline, CDR1 SGHDN and CDR2 FVKESK. After removal of 0 bases from V and 3 bases from J, the junction contained 8 bases not matched to a gene. This CDR3 reads CASSQDASLAYYNEQFF. CDR3 in DNA: TGTGCCAGCAGCCAAGATGCCTCACTAGCGTACTACAATGAGCAGTTCTTC. The full variable domain, completed using reference TRBV14 and TRBJ2-1, is EAGVTQFPSHSVIEKGQTVTLRCDPISGHDNLYWYRRVMGKEIKFLLHFVKESKQDESGMPNNRFLAERTGGTYSTLKVQPAELEDSGVYFCASSQDASLAYYNEQFFGPGTRLTVL.

V gene TRBV27 combines with J gene TRBJ1-5; 10 nucleotides agree with TRBD1. CDR1 MNHEY and CDR2 SMNVEV come from the germline V gene (reference sequence). V gave up 6 bases and J gave up 9 bases; unmatched junction bases: 8. The CDR3 covers 14 residues. The CDR3 reads CASRGTGVLGPQHF. The CDR3 DNA is TGTGCCAGCAGAGGGACAGGGGTGTTAGGGCCCCAGCATTTT.

This clone was seen a handful of times. V gene TRBV10-2 combines with J gene TRBJ2-1; 14 bases fit TRBD2. The ends lost 6 bases at V and 8 bases at J; junction bases unmatched: 3. The CDR3 extends over 14 amino acids. CDR1 WSHSY and CDR2 SAAADI come from the germline V gene. CDR3 amino acids: CASRTTSGRDEQFF. The DNA of the CDR3 is TGCGCCAGCAGGACGACTAGCGGGAGGGATGAGCAGTTCTTC.

The rearrangement uses TRBV28 and TRBJ2-1, with TRBD2 matching over 8 bases. The CDR3 length is 16 residues. Germline lookup yields CDR1 MDHEN and CDR2 SYDVKM. Trimming at V came to 2 bases and at J to 0 bases, leaving 3 bases not matched to a gene. CDR3 protein: CASSLISGSSYNEQFF. The CDR3 nucleotides read TGTGCCAGCAGTTTAATAAGCGGGAGCTCCTACAATGAGCAGTTCTTC.

The chain links TRBV12-1 to TRBJ2-3; the table's D call TRBD1 went unverified against the DNA. TRBV12-1 constitutes a pseudogene. This CDR3 has 16 amino acids. This CDR3 reads CASSPTRTDSTDTQYF. CDR3 DNA: TGTGCCAGCAGCCCTACTAGGACAGACTCCACAGATACGCAGTATTTT.

V and J are TRBV18 and TRBJ2-3; no firm D call. Trimming stripped 0 bases from V and 6 bases from J, with 13 bases between. There are 15 residues in the CDR3. Germline V gene lookup returns CDR1 KGHSH and CDR2 LQKENI. The CDR3 DNA is TGTGCCAGCTCACCACCGGGCTCCGGCGAGGATACGCAGTATTTT. It specifies CASSPPGSGEDTQYF.

The rearrangement uses TRBV28 and TRBJ1-1, with D perhaps TRBD1 (5 bases). V was cut by 4 bases and J by 0 bases, with 12 bases left in between. CDR3 length: 15 residues. The germline gives CDR1 MDHEN, CDR2 SYDVKM. The CDR3 is CASSWDSRMNTEAFF. As DNA, the CDR3 is TGTGCCAGCAGTTGGGACTCAAGAATGAACACTGAAGCTTTCTTT.

In this sample, this clone turned up a few times. The gene calls are TRBV28 and TRBJ2-7; TRBD2 agrees at 8 bases. The CDR3 consists of 14 residues. V lost 7 bases to trimming and J lost 0 bases; unmatched junction nucleotides: 5. CDR1 MDHEN and CDR2 SYDVKM come from the germline V gene. The CDR3 here is CASTLAGSSYEQYF. DNA of the CDR3: TGTGCCAGCACATTAGCGGGGAGCTCCTACGAGCAGTACTTC.

The chain is built from TRBV29-1 and TRBJ2-3, with D unresolved. V dropped 4 bases and J dropped 7 bases, with 15 bases sitting between them. The CDR3 covers 13 residues. Germline CDR1 reads SQVTM; CDR2 reads ANQGSEA. CDR3 in DNA: TGCAGCGTTGTGGGCTCCATTTGGAATACGCAGTATTTT. This codes for CSVVGSIWNTQYF.

In its sample, this clone was seen a few times. This CDR3 reads CASSYGTPDTEAFF. CDR3 DNA: TGTGCCAGTAGTTACGGGACACCGGACACTGAAGCTTTCTTT. J is TRBJ1-1 and V is TRBV19; a weak D match, TRBD1 (6 bases). CDR1 is LNHDA and CDR2 is SQIVND in the germline V gene (reference sequence). This CDR3 has 14 residues. The V gene lost 5 bases and the J gene lost 3 bases, with 13 bases spanning the gap.

This chain connects TRBV13 to TRBJ1-1, with D uncertain. This CDR3 has 12 amino acids. Trimming cost V 4 bases and J 7 bases, with 10 bases left between them. Germline CDR1 is PRHDT and CDR2 is FYEKMQ (reference sequence). In DNA, the CDR3 is TGTGCCAGCAGCTCGACAAAGATTGAAGCTTTCTTT. As protein: CASSSTKIEAFF.

The CDR3 here is CASTPGRGNQPQHF. The CDR3 DNA reads as TGTGCCAGCACCCCCGGCAGGGGCAATCAGCCCCAGCATTTT. This chain joins TRBV6-6 and TRBJ1-5; weak D call: TRBD1 (5 bases). CDR3 length: 14 residues. Trimming cost V 7 bases and J 2 bases, with 12 bases left between them. In germline, CDR1 is MNHNY, CDR2 SVGAGI (reference sequence).

This chain links TRBV5-4 with TRBJ2-3; a weak D match, TRBD2 (6 bases). Germline CDR1 and CDR2: SGHNT and YYREEE (reference sequence). The CDR3 has 16 amino acids. The ends were cut back, 4 bases at V and 2 bases at J, with 17 bases in the middle. CDR3 coding DNA: TGTGCCAGCAGCCCACTAAGACGGGAGTCCACAGATACGCAGTATTTT. This sequence encodes CASSPLRRESTDTQYF.

The V gene is TRBV2, the J gene TRBJ1-2; 10 nucleotides match TRBD1. The germline V gene encodes CDR1 SNHLY and CDR2 FYNNEI. J lost 7 bases, V lost 5 bases, and 10 bases had no gene match. This CDR3 region has 15 residues. CDR3 residues: CASSFRDRGTGGYTF. CDR3 sequence (DNA): TGTGCCAGCAGTTTCCGGGACAGGGGAACAGGTGGCTACACCTTC.

The chain employs TRBV30 and TRBJ1-1; weak D call: TRBD1 (5 bases). This CDR3 is 11 amino acids long. Trimming shortened V by 8 bases and J by 7 bases, and 14 bases separated the two germline ends. Germline V gene data show CDR1 as GTSNPN and CDR2 as SVGIG (reference sequence). The CDR3 is CAAGRGGEAFF. The CDR3 DNA reads as TGTGCCGCAGGGCGGGGGGGTGAAGCTTTCTTT.

The CDR3 bases are TGTGCCAGCAGCGTAGGGACTAGCGGGAGGGCCCAAACCGGGGAGCTGTTTTTT. This codes for CASSVGTSGRAQTGELFF. The V call is TRBV9, the J call TRBJ2-2; 15 bases are shared with TRBD2. J gave up 5 bases and V 0 bases, and 5 bases lay outside the gene matches. Germline V gene sequence: CDR1 SGDLS, CDR2 YYNGEE. The CDR3 sequence is 18 residues long.

The genes are TRBV5-6 and TRBJ1-1, with 9 bases that match TRBD1. Germline CDR1 SGHDT, CDR2 YYEEEE. The CDR3 spans 16 residues. Losses at the gene ends were 4 bases for V and 3 bases for J; bases not matched to a gene: 10. This CDR3 reads CASSTDRGVLDTEAFF. Written as DNA, the CDR3 is TGTGCCAGCAGCACTGACAGGGGGGTCCTGGACACTGAAGCTTTCTTT. Looking up the rest from reference TRBV5-6 and TRBJ1-1 gives the full variable domain: DAGVTQSPTHLIKTRGQQVTLRCSPKSGHDTVSWYQQALGQGPQFIFQYYEEEERQRGNFPDRFSGHQFPNYSSELNVNALLLGDSALYLCASSTDRGVLDTEAFFGQGTRLTVV.

The rearrangement joins TRBV28 to TRBJ2-2; no clear D. Germline V gives CDR1 MDHEN, CDR2 SYDVKM. CDR3 length: 15 amino acids. Trimming took off 7 bases at V and 4 bases at J, with 16 bases between the two ends. The CDR3 nucleotides are TGTGCCAGCACCCCCCGTGCCTCGGTCACCGGGGAGCTGTTTTTT. The encoded protein is CASTPRASVTGELFF.

The rearrangement joins TRBV9 to TRBJ2-1, with D unclear. The germline gives CDR1 SGDLS, CDR2 YYNGEE. V was trimmed by 0 bases and J by 11 bases, leaving 9 bases between them. The CDR3 length is 12 residues. As DNA, the CDR3 is TGTGCCAGCAGCGTAGCTGGCACTAAGCAGTTCTTC. It is translated as CASSVAGTKQFF.

V gene TRBV6-5 combines with J gene TRBJ2-5, with 12 positions matching TRBD1. Losses at the gene ends were 6 bases for V and 7 bases for J; bases not matched to a gene: 9. This CDR3 region has 15 residues. Germline V gene data show CDR1 as MNHEY and CDR2 as SVGAGI. CDR3 DNA: TGTGCCAGCAGGCCCGGGACAGGGGGCGCAGGGACCCAGTACTTC. It codes for CASRPGTGGAGTQYF.

The chain couples TRBV18 to TRBJ2-1; no clear D gene. Germline CDR1 reads KGHSH; CDR2 reads LQKENI. The CDR3 has 14 residues. With 3 bases removed from V and 0 bases from J, the gap between germline ends came to 6 bases. CDR3 amino acids: CASSPSSSYNEQFF. In nucleotides, the CDR3 is TGTGCCAGCTCACCTTCGAGCTCCTACAATGAGCAGTTCTTC.

CDR3 in DNA: TGCGCCAGCAGTCAAGCAGGGAAGGCCGGGGAGCTGTTTTTT. This translates into CASSQAGKAGELFF. V gene TRBV10-1 combines with J gene TRBJ2-2, with a possible D match to TRBD1 (5 bases). V was shortened by 5 bases and J by 6 bases, with 13 bases between the two germline ends. The CDR3 has 14 residues. Looked up from germline, CDR1 is WNHNN and CDR2 is SYGVQD (reference sequence).

The rearrangement joins TRBV5-1 to TRBJ2-2; 9 nucleotides agree with TRBD1. J was trimmed by 5 bases and V by 4 bases; bases with no gene match: 3. Germline V gene lookup returns CDR1 SGHRS and CDR2 YFSETQ. CDR3 size: 14 residues. In DNA form, the CDR3 reads TGCGCCAGCAGCGGGACAGGGAATACCGGGGAGCTGTTTTTT. It encodes CASSGTGNTGELFF.